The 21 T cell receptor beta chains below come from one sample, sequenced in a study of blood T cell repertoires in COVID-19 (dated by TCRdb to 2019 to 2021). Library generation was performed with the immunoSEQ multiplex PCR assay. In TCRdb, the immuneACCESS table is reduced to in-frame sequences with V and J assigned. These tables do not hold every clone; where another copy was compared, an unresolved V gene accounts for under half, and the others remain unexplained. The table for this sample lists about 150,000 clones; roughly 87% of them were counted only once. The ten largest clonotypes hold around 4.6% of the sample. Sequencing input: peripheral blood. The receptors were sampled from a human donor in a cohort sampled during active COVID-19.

The CDR3 region has the DNA TGTGCCAGCACATCTAGCTGGGATACGCAGTATTTT. It yields the protein CASTSSWDTQYF. The rearrangement uses TRBV6-5 and TRBJ2-3; D possibly corresponds to TRBD2 (5 bases). V was trimmed by 7 bases and J by 6 bases, leaving 11 bases between them. Per the germline V gene, CDR1 is MNHEY and CDR2 is SVGAGI. The length of the CDR3 is 12 residues.

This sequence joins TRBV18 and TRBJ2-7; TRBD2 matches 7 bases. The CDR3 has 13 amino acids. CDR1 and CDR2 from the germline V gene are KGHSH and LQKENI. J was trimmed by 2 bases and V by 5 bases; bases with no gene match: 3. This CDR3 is CASSLRGTYEQYF. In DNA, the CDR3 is TGTGCCAGCTCATTGCGGGGGACCTACGAGCAGTACTTC. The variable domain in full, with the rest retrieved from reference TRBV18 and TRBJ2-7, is NAGVMQNPRHLVRRRGQEARLRCSPMKGHSHVYWYRQLPEEGLKFMVYLQKENIIDESGMPKERFSAEFPKEGPSILRIQQVVRGDSAAYFCASSLRGTYEQYFGPGTRLTVT.

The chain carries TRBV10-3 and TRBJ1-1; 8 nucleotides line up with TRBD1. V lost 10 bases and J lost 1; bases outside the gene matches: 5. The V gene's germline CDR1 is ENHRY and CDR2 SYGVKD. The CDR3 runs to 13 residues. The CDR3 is CATTGGPNTEAFF. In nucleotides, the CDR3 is TGTGCCACCACAGGGGGGCCGAACACTGAAGCTTTCTTT.

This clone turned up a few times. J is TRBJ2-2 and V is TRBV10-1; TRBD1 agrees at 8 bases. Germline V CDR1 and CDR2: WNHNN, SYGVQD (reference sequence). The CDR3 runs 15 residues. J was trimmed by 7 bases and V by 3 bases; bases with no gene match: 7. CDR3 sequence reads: CASSDRGLGGGELFF. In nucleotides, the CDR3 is TGCGCCAGCAGTGACAGGGGGCTCGGCGGCGGGGAGCTGTTTTTT.

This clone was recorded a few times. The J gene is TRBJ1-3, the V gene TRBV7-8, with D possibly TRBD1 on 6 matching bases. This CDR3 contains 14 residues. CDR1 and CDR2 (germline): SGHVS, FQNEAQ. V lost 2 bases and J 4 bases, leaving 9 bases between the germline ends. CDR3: CASSLNRAGNTIYF. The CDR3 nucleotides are TGTGCCAGCAGCTTAAACAGGGCGGGAAACACCATATATTTT.

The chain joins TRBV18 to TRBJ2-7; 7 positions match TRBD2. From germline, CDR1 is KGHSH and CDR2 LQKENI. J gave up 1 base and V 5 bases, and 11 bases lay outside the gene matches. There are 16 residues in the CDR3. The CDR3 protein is CASSSARASGSYEQYF. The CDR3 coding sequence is TGTGCCAGCTCATCCGCCAGGGCTAGCGGTTCCTACGAGCAGTACTTC.

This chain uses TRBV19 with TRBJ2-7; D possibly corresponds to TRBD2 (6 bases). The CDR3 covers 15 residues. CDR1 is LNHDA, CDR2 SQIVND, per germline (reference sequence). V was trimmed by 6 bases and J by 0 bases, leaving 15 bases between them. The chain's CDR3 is CASRTSGRSSYEQYF. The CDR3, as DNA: TGTGCCAGTAGGACCAGCGGGCGCAGCTCCTACGAGCAGTACTTC.

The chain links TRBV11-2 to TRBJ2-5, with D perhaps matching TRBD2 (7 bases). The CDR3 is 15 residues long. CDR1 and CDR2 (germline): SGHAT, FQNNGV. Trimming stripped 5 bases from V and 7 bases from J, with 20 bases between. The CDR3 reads CASSTPGAGDATQYF. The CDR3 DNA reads TGTGCCAGCAGCACCCCGGGGGCGGGAGACGCGACCCAGTACTTC.

The CDR3 region has the DNA TGTGCCAGCAGCCAAGAAAAGGCCTCGAGGATGAACACTGAAGCTTTCTTT. This codes for CASSQEKASRMNTEAFF. The genes are TRBV3-1 (or the pseudogene TRBV3-2) and TRBJ1-1; D is undetermined. V was pared by 0 bases and J by 0 bases, with 14 bases between. Germline CDR1 and CDR2: LGHDT and YNNKEL (reference sequence). This CDR3 spans 17 amino acids.

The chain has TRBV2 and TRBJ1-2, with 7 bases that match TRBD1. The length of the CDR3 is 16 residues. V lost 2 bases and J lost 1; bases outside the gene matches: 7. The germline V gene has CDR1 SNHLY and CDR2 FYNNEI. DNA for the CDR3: TGTGCCAGCAGTGAACTTACAGGGGCCCTTAACTATGGCTACACCTTC. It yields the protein CASSELTGALNYGYTF.

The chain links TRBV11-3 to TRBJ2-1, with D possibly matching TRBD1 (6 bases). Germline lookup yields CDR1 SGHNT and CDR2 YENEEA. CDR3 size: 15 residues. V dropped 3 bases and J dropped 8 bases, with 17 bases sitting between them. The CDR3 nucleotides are TGTGCCAGCAGCTTTTTCGAGGCCAGGGGTTATGAGCAGTTCTTC. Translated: CASSFFEARGYEQFF. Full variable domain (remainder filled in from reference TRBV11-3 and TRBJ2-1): EAGVVQSPRYKIIEKKQPVAFWCNPISGHNTLYWYLQNLGQGPELLIRYENEEAVDDSQLPKDRFSAERLKGVDSTLKIQPAELGDSAVYLCASSFFEARGYEQFFGPGTRLTVL.

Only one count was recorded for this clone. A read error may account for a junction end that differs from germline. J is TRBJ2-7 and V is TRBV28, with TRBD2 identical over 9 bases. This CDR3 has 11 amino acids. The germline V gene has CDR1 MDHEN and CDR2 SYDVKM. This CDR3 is CASSYSGSYHF. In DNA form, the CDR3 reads TGTGCCAGCAGCTATAGCGGGAGCTATCACTTC.

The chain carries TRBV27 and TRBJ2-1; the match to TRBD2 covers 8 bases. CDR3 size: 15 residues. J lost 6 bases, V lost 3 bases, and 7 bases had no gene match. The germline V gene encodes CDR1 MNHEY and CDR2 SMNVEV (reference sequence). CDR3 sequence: CASSFAGGAGNEQFF. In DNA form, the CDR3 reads TGTGCCAGCAGTTTTGCGGGGGGCGCGGGCAATGAGCAGTTCTTC.

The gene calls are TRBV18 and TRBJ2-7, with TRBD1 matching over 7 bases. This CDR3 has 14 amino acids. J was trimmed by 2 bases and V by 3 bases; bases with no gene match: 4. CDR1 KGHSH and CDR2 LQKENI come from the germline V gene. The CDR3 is CASSPGQEPYEQYF. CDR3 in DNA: TGTGCCAGCTCACCCGGACAGGAGCCCTACGAGCAGTACTTC. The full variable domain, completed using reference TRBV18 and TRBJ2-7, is NAGVMQNPRHLVRRRGQEARLRCSPMKGHSHVYWYRQLPEEGLKFMVYLQKENIIDESGMPKERFSAEFPKEGPSILRIQQVVRGDSAAYFCASSPGQEPYEQYFGPGTRLTVT.

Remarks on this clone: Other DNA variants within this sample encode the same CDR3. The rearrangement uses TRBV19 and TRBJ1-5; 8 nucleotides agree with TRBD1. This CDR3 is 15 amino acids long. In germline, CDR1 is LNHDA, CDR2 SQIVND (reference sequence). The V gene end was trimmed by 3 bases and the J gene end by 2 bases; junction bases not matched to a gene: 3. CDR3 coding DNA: TGTGCCAGTAGTATTACGGGACAGGGCAATCAGCCCCAGCATTTT. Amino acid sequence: CASSITGQGNQPQHF.

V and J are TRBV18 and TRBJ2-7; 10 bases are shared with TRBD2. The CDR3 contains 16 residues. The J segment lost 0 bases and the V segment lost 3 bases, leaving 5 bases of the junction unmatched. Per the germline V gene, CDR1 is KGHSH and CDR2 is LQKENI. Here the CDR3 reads CASSPGLAPSSYEQYF. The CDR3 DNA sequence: TGTGCCAGCTCACCGGGACTAGCGCCAAGCTCCTACGAGCAGTACTTC.

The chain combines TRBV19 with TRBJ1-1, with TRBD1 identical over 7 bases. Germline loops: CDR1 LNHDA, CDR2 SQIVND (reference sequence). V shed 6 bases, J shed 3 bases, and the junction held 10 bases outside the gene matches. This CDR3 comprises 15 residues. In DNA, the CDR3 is TGTGCCAGTAGAGGGGGCGGGTTCACGGACACTGAAGCTTTCTTT. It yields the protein CASRGGGFTDTEAFF.

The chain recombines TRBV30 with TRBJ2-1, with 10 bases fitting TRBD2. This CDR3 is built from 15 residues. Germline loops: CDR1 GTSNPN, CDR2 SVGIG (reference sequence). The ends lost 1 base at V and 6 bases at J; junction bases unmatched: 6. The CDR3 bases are TGTGCCTGGAGTGGCCTAGCGGGGGACTCCAATGAGCAGTTCTTC. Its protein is CAWSGLAGDSNEQFF.

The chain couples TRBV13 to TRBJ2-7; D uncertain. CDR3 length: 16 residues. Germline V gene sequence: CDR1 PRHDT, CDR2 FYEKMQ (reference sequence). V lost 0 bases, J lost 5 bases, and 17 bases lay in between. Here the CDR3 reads CASSLGVLTAGNEQYF. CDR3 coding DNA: TGTGCCAGCAGCTTAGGCGTACTGACCGCAGGCAACGAGCAGTACTTC.

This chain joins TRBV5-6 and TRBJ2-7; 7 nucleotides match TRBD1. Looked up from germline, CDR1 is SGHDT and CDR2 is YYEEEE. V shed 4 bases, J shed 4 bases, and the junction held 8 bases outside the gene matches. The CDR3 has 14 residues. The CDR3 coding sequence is TGTGCCAGCAGCCTTCTCCAGGGACAGTACGAGCAGTACTTC. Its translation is CASSLLQGQYEQYF.

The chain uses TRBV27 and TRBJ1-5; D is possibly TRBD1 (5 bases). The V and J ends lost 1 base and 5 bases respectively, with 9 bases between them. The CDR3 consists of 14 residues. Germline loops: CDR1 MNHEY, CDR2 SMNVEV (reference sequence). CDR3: CASSLWIGDQPQHF. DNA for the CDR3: TGTGCCAGCAGTTTATGGATAGGGGATCAGCCCCAGCATTTT.